The 17 T cell receptor beta chains in this list originate from one sample, sequenced in a study of T cell changes during pregnancy in multiple sclerosis. Profiled with immunoSEQ multiplex PCR; TCRdb holds only in-frame clones, not every one. The data show 40,000 to 45,000 clones, around 92% seen once. The sample consisted of CD4+ T cells from peripheral blood mononuclear cells, taken in the third trimester of pregnancy. These receptors were collected from a female donor with multiple sclerosis, enrolled in a pregnancy study.

The chain joins TRBV28 to TRBJ1-5; D gene uncertain. Trimming took 5 bases from V and 7 from J, leaving 9 bases between them. Looked up from germline, CDR1 is MDHEN and CDR2 is SYDVKM. The CDR3 runs 12 residues. CDR3 amino acids: CASSLSLQPQHF. Written as DNA, the CDR3 is TGTGCCAGCAGTCTCAGTCTCCAGCCCCAGCATTTT. Full variable domain (remainder filled in from reference TRBV28 and TRBJ1-5): DVKVTQSSRYLVKRTGEKVFLECVQDMDHENMFWYRQDPGLGLRLIYFSYDVKMKEKGDIPEGYSVSREKKERFSLILESASTNQTSMYLCASSLSLQPQHFGDGTRLSIL.

J is TRBJ1-2 and V is TRBV5-1; no firm D call. Trimming removed 4 bases at V and 4 bases at J, with 11 bases between. The germline CDR1 and CDR2 sequences are SGHRS and YFSETQ. The CDR3 runs to 13 residues. The CDR3 sequence is CASSAVVSYGYTF. The CDR3 DNA follows: TGCGCCAGCAGCGCCGTAGTTAGCTATGGCTACACCTTC.

J is TRBJ2-5 and V is TRBV19, with 8 bases fitting TRBD1. The DNA end is more similar to TRBJ2-7, so the J call may be wrong. The CDR3 spans 14 residues. From germline, CDR1 is LNHDA and CDR2 SQIVND (reference sequence). Here the CDR3 reads CASSPGQVSYEQYF. For the CDR3, the DNA is TGTGCCAGTAGTCCGGGACAGGTCTCCTACGAGCAGTACTTC.

In DNA form, the CDR3 reads TGTGCCAGCAGTTTCAGCGGATCCTACAATGAGCAGTTCTTC. As protein: CASSFSGSYNEQFF. V is TRBV27 and J is TRBJ2-1; possible D gene TRBD2, 5 bases. CDR1 is MNHEY and CDR2 is SMNVEV in the germline V gene (reference sequence). The CDR3 is 14 amino acids. V was cut by 3 bases and J by 1 base, with 7 bases left in between.

The chain uses TRBV7-3 and TRBJ1-1; a possible D gene is TRBD1 (5 bases). The germline gives CDR1 SGHTA, CDR2 FQGTGA. The CDR3 consists of 13 residues. The V end lost 6 bases, the J end lost 6 bases, and 14 bases lay between the germline ends. The CDR3 sequence: CASSISMTAEAFF. The CDR3 DNA is TGTGCCAGCAGTATTAGTATGACAGCTGAAGCTTTCTTT.

This clone was detected a few times. The V gene is TRBV4-1, the J gene TRBJ2-1; 7 positions match TRBD1. Per the germline V gene, CDR1 is MGHRA and CDR2 is YSYEKL. The CDR3 is 18 amino acids. V gave up 6 bases and J gave up 3 bases; unmatched junction bases: 17. The CDR3 here is CASRKEDLIGGHYNEQFF. CDR3 nucleotides: TGCGCCAGCAGGAAGGAAGACCTGATAGGGGGCCACTACAATGAGCAGTTCTTC.

This chain uses TRBV7-2 with TRBJ2-5; 7 nucleotides align to TRBD2. CDR3 length: 17 amino acids. V lost 5 bases and J lost 9; bases outside the gene matches: 21. Germline CDR1 reads SGHTA; CDR2 reads FQGNSA. The CDR3 protein is CASSLGPRGTGRMAQYF. The CDR3 bases are TGTGCCAGCAGCCTTGGCCCGCGGGGGACCGGGAGGATGGCCCAGTACTTC.

The chain employs TRBV19 and TRBJ2-1; TRBD2 might be the D (5 bases). Germline CDR1 reads LNHDA; CDR2 reads SQIVND (reference sequence). V was shortened by 7 bases and J by 5 bases, with 9 bases between the two germline ends. The CDR3 is 12 residues long. For the CDR3, the DNA is TGTGCCAGTAAGACGCGGGACAATGAGCAGTTCTTC. Its translation is CASKTRDNEQFF.

The chain recombines TRBV28 with TRBJ1-1, with D tentatively TRBD1 (5 bases). Germline V gene data show CDR1 as MDHEN and CDR2 as SYDVKM. This CDR3 is 15 amino acids long. V lost 1 base to trimming and J lost 0 bases, with 9 bases between them. The CDR3 is CASSLSAGMNTEAFF. CDR3 nucleotide sequence: TGTGCCAGCAGTTTATCGGCAGGGATGAACACTGAAGCTTTCTTT.

The rearrangement joins TRBV28 to TRBJ2-7, with D possibly matching TRBD1 (6 bases). Germline assignment: CDR1 MDHEN and CDR2 SYDVKM. This CDR3 is 15 amino acids long. V was clipped by 9 bases and J by 0 bases, with 18 bases between them. The CDR3 loop is CASTLGQRYSYEQYF. The CDR3 DNA follows: TGTGCCAGTACCCTAGGACAGCGTTACTCCTACGAGCAGTACTTC. The whole variable domain, filled in from reference TRBV28 and TRBJ2-7, reads DVKVTQSSRYLVKRTGEKVFLECVQDMDHENMFWYRQDPGLGLRLIYFSYDVKMKEKGDIPEGYSVSREKKERFSLILESASTNQTSMYLCASTLGQRYSYEQYFGPGTRLTVT.

The chain carries TRBV7-9 and TRBJ2-7, with a weak D call TRBD2 (6 bases). The V and J ends lost 3 bases and 5 bases respectively, with 14 bases between them. Germline loops: CDR1 SEHNR, CDR2 FQNEAQ (reference sequence). The CDR3 is 14 residues long. As DNA, the CDR3 is TGTGCCAGCAGCTTCGGGACTTTTAATGACGAGCAGTACTTC. The encoded protein is CASSFGTFNDEQYF.

V usage is TRBV6-6 and J usage is TRBJ2-1; weak D call: TRBD1 (5 bases). Germline V gene lookup returns CDR1 MNHNY and CDR2 SVGAGI (reference sequence). The CDR3 runs to 14 residues. Trimming removed 6 bases from V and 4 bases from J, with 13 bases in between. The CDR3 is CASSTGLRYNEQFF. CDR3 coding DNA: TGTGCCAGCAGCACAGGTCTCAGATACAATGAGCAGTTCTTC.

The chain uses TRBV28 and TRBJ1-1; D remains ambiguous. Germline CDR1 MDHEN, CDR2 SYDVKM. Trimming took off 2 bases at V and 1 base at J, with 5 bases between the two ends. This CDR3 has 13 amino acids. CDR3 bases: TGTGCCAGCAGTTTACTTTCGAACACTGAAGCTTTCTTT. Translating it yields CASSLLSNTEAFF.

V usage is TRBV5-1 and J usage is TRBJ2-1; TRBD1 matches at 7 bases. After removal of 3 bases from V and 7 bases from J, the junction contained 16 bases not matched to a gene. Germline loops: CDR1 SGHRS, CDR2 YFSETQ. The CDR3 loop spans 17 amino acids. This CDR3 reads CASSSGQSSLPSNEQFF. The CDR3 DNA sequence: TGCGCCAGCAGCTCGGGACAGTCCTCACTCCCTTCAAATGAGCAGTTCTTC. The full variable domain, in which reference TRBV5-1 and TRBJ2-1 provide the parts outside the CDR3, is KAGVTQTPRYLIKTRGQQVTLSCSPISGHRSVSWYQQTPGQGLQFLFEYFSETQRNKGNFPGRFSGRQFSNSRSEMNVSTLELGDSALYLCASSSGQSSLPSNEQFFGPGTRLTVL.

The chain carries TRBV2 and TRBJ1-5; D is possibly TRBD1 (6 bases). Germline CDR1 SNHLY, CDR2 FYNNEI. The CDR3 spans 15 residues. V shed 9 bases and J shed 3 bases, with 18 bases lying between them. CDR3: CASQRTEGFNQPQHF. Written as DNA, the CDR3 is TGTGCCAGTCAGCGGACAGAAGGATTCAATCAGCCCCAGCATTTT.

The rearrangement joins TRBV6-5 to TRBJ2-5; D may be TRBD2 (5 bases). The length of the CDR3 is 13 residues. V was shortened by 2 bases and J by 11 bases, with 15 bases between the two germline ends. Germline V gives CDR1 MNHEY, CDR2 SVGAGI. CDR3 region: CASSYVGVSEQYF. CDR3 nucleotides: TGTGCCAGCAGTTACGTCGGGGTCTCTGAGCAGTACTTC.

CDR3 residues: CASRPRDIPTYEQYF. The CDR3 DNA follows: TGTGCCAGCAGACCCCGGGACATTCCCACCTACGAGCAGTACTTC. The chain links TRBV6-5 to TRBJ2-7; tentatively, D is TRBD1 (6 bases). The CDR3 loop spans 15 amino acids. Germline loops: CDR1 MNHEY, CDR2 SVGAGI. The V and J ends lost 6 bases and 2 bases respectively, with 17 bases between them.